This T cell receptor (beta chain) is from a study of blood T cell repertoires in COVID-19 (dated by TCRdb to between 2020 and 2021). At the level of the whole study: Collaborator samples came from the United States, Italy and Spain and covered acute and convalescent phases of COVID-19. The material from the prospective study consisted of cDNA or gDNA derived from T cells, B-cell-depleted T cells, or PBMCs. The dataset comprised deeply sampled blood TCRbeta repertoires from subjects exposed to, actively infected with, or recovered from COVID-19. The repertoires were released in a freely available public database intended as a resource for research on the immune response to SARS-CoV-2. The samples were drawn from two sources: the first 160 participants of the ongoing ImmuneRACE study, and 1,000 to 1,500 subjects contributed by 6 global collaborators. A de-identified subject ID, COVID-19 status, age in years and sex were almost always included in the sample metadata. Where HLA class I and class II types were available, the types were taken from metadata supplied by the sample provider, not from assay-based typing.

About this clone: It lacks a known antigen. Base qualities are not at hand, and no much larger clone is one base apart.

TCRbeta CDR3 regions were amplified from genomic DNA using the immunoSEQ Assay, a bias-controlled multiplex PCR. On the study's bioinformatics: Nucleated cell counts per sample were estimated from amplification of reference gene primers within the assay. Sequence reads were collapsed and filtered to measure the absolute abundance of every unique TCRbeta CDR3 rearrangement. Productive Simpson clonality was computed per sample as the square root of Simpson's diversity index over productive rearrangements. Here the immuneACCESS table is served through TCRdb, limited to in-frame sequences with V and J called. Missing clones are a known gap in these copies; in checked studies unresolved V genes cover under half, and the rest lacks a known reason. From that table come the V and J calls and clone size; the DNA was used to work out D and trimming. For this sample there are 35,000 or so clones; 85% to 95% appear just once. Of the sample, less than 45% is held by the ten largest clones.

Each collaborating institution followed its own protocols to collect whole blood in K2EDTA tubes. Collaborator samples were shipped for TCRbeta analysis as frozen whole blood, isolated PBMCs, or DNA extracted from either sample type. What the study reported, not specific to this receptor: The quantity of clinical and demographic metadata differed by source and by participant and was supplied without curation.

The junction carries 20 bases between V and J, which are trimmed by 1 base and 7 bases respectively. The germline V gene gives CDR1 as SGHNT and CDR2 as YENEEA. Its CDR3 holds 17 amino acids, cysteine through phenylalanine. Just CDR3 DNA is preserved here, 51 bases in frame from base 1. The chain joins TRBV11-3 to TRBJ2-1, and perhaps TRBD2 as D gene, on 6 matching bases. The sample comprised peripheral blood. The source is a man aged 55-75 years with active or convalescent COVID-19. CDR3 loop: CASSLGSRTKSDNEQFF. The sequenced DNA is TGTGCCAGCAGCTTAGGCTCTCGGACTAAATCTGATAATGAGCAGTTCTTC.